What follows are 15 T cell receptor beta chains derived from one specimen sequenced in a study of Ad26.COV2.S vaccination and SARS-CoV-2 variants. Here immunoSEQ multiplex PCR was the method, and the copy in TCRdb shows in-frame clones only, minus some. The table shows 200,000 to 250,000 clones, with 88% occurring only once. Treatment: roughly 20 received Ad26.COV2.S at low or high dose, single or two shots; several received placebo; per-sample allocation not given. Sampling was performed 63 days after the first vaccine or placebo injection. The material sequenced was peripheral blood, taken in a trial of Ad26.COV2.S vaccine versus placebo. These receptors all come from a person aged 18-60 years who received the Ad26.COV2.S COVID-19 vaccine or a placebo.

V is TRBV7-9 and J is TRBJ2-3; 8 bases align to TRBD1. Germline V gives CDR1 SEHNR, CDR2 FQNEAQ (reference sequence). The length of the CDR3 is 17 residues. The V gene end was trimmed by 4 bases and the J gene end by 2 bases; junction bases not matched to a gene: 11. CDR3 sequence reads: CASSSRRAGGITDTQYF. CDR3 DNA sequence: TGTGCCAGCAGCTCCCGGCGAGCAGGGGGCATCACAGATACGCAGTATTTT.

The chain uses TRBV30 and TRBJ2-3; D not resolved. CDR1 and CDR2 (germline): GTSNPN, SVGIG (reference sequence). The V and J ends lost 0 bases and 4 bases respectively, with 5 bases between them. The CDR3 contains 12 residues. The CDR3 nucleotides read TGTGCCTGGAGTGTATTGTCAGATACGCAGTATTTT. Encoded protein: CAWSVLSDTQYF.

The chain uses TRBV6-5 and TRBJ1-3, with unresolved D. V dropped 5 bases and J dropped 1 base, with 12 bases sitting between them. The germline CDR1 and CDR2 sequences are MNHEY and SVGAGI. The CDR3 is 15 residues long. The CDR3 region is CASSISDRSGNTIYF. The CDR3 nucleotides are TGTGCCAGCAGTATTTCAGATAGGTCTGGAAACACCATATATTTT.

The V gene is TRBV7-6, the J gene TRBJ1-6, with D possibly TRBD1 on 5 matching bases. With 5 bases removed from V and 9 bases from J, the gap between germline ends came to 17 bases. The germline V gene encodes CDR1 SGHVS and CDR2 FNYEAQ. This CDR3 is built from 15 residues. The CDR3 region is CASSPGTGGASPLHF. DNA of the CDR3: TGTGCCAGCAGCCCCGGGACCGGGGGAGCTTCACCCCTCCACTTT.

The CDR3 bases are TGCGCCAGCAGCTTGGGTTCGGGAGTTCCCTACGAGCAGTACTTC. Its translation is CASSLGSGVPYEQYF. This chain connects TRBV5-1 to TRBJ2-7, with a tentative D call TRBD2 (6 bases). Deletions cut 0 bases from V and 2 bases from J, with 12 bases between. The CDR3 totals 15 residues. Looked up from germline, CDR1 is SGHRS and CDR2 is YFSETQ. Full variable domain (rest looked up from reference TRBV5-1 and TRBJ2-7): KAGVTQTPRYLIKTRGQQVTLSCSPISGHRSVSWYQQTPGQGLQFLFEYFSETQRNKGNFPGRFSGRQFSNSRSEMNVSTLELGDSALYLCASSLGSGVPYEQYFGPGTRLTVT.

This chain connects TRBV7-3 to TRBJ1-3, with 7 nucleotides matching TRBD1. This CDR3 contains 15 residues. CDR1 SGHTA and CDR2 FQGTGA come from the germline V gene. With V trimmed by 6 bases and J by 0 bases, 5 bases remained unmatched. CDR3 coding DNA: TGTGCCAGCAGTCGCACAGGGGACTCTGGAAACACCATATATTTT. The encoded protein is CASSRTGDSGNTIYF. The whole variable domain, remainder taken from reference TRBV7-3 and TRBJ1-3, is GAGVSQTPSNKVTEKGKYVELRCDPISGHTALYWYRQSLGQGPEFLIYFQGTGAADDSGLPNDRFFAVRPEGSVSTLKIQRTERGDSAVYLCASSRTGDSGNTIYFGEGSWLTVV.

The chain combines TRBV15 with TRBJ1-4, with a possible D match to TRBD1 (5 bases). V dropped 7 bases and J dropped 0 bases, with 24 bases sitting between them. The length of the CDR3 is 19 residues. The germline gives CDR1 LNHNV, CDR2 YYDKDF (reference sequence). The CDR3 DNA reads as TGTGCCACCAAGGCCCGTCTGGACCGCGACAGCGCAACTAATGAAAAACTGTTTTTT. It translates to CATKARLDRDSATNEKLFF. Full variable domain (outside the CDR3, taken from reference TRBV15 and TRBJ1-4): DAMVIQNPRYQVTQFGKPVTLSCSQTLNHNVMYWYQQKSSQAPKLLFHYYDKDFNNEADTPDNFQSRRPNTSFCFLDIRSPGLGDTAMYLCATKARLDRDSATNEKLFFGSGTQLSVL.

V is TRBV28 and J is TRBJ1-2; 7 bases line up with TRBD1. CDR1 and CDR2 (germline): MDHEN, SYDVKM. With 6 bases clipped from V and 1 base from J, the junction kept 2 bases outside the gene matches. The CDR3 sequence is 13 residues long. CDR3 sequence reads: CASRTGVNYGYTF. CDR3 coding DNA: TGTGCCAGCAGAACAGGGGTTAACTATGGCTACACCTTC.

The chain has TRBV27 and TRBJ2-3; tentatively, D is TRBD1 (6 bases). Germline CDR1 reads MNHEY; CDR2 reads SMNVEV (reference sequence). The ends were cut back, 4 bases at V and 14 bases at J, with 25 bases in the middle. The CDR3 covers 15 residues. The DNA of the CDR3 is TGTGCCAGCAGTTCACGATCAGGGGACCTCCTCCGTTGGTATTTT. Protein sequence: CASSSRSGDLLRWYF.

This clone was observed once. CDR3 residues: CASSYSKVQGYTEAFF. The CDR3 nucleotides are TGTGCCAGCAGTTACTCGAAGGTCCAGGGATACACTGAAGCTTTCTTT. The genes are TRBV6-5 and TRBJ1-1, with D possibly TRBD1 on 5 matching bases. Trimming removed 0 bases at V and 3 bases at J, with 14 bases between. The length of the CDR3 is 16 residues. Looked up from germline, CDR1 is MNHEY and CDR2 is SVGAGI.

The V gene is TRBV7-9, the J gene TRBJ2-7; D unresolved. The germline gives CDR1 SEHNR, CDR2 FQNEAQ (reference sequence). The CDR3 extends over 13 amino acids. V gave up 5 bases and J gave up 0 bases, with 8 bases separating them. The CDR3 loop reads CASSRTSSYEQYF. The CDR3 DNA follows: TGTGCCAGCAGCCGCACATCCTCCTACGAGCAGTACTTC.

This sequence joins TRBV27 and TRBJ2-7; perhaps TRBD2 as D (6 bases). CDR3 length: 13 residues. Looked up from germline, CDR1 is MNHEY and CDR2 is SMNVEV (reference sequence). Trimming cost V 4 bases and J 0 bases, with 7 bases left between them. CDR3 nucleotides: TGTGCCAGCAGTTGGGGGGTCTCCTACGAGCAGTACTTC. Encoded protein: CASSWGVSYEQYF.

The rearrangement uses TRBV19 and TRBJ2-7; TRBD2 matches 7 bases. Trimming cost V 5 bases and J 3 bases; bases outside gene matches: 10. The CDR3 spans 15 residues. Per the germline V gene, CDR1 is LNHDA and CDR2 is SQIVND (reference sequence). CDR3 sequence reads: CASSRTGGGFYEQYF. The CDR3 DNA is TGTGCCAGTAGTCGGACGGGGGGAGGGTTCTACGAGCAGTACTTC.

This chain uses TRBV11-2 with TRBJ2-4; no clear D. CDR1 and CDR2 from the germline V gene are SGHAT and FQNNGV. This CDR3 spans 13 amino acids. Deletions cut 5 bases from V and 0 bases from J, with 5 bases between. CDR3 residues: CASSPVAKNIQYF. CDR3 sequence (DNA): TGTGCCAGCAGCCCCGTAGCCAAAAACATTCAGTACTTC.

The chain combines TRBV6-5 with TRBJ2-7; D gene uncertain. The germline V gene has CDR1 MNHEY and CDR2 SVGAGI. V was shortened by 2 bases and J by 1 base, with 9 bases between the two germline ends. The CDR3 sequence is 14 residues long. Here the CDR3 DNA reads TGTGCCAGCAGTTACGGCGTGGTGTCCTACGAGCAGTACTTC. Its translation: CASSYGVVSYEQYF.